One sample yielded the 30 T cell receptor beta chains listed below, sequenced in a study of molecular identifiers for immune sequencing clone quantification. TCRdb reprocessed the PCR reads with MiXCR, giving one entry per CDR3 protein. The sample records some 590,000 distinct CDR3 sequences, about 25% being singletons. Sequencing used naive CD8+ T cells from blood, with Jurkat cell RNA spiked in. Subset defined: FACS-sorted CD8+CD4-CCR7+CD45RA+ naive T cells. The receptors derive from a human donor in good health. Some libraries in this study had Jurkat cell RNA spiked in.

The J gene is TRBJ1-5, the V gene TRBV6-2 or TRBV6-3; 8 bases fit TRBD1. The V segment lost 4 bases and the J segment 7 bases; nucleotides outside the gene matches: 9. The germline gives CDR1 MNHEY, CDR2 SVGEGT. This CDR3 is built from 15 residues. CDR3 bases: TGTGCCAGCAGTTCACAGGGGGTCGGGAAGCAGCCCCAGCATTTT. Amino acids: CASSSQGVGKQPQHF.

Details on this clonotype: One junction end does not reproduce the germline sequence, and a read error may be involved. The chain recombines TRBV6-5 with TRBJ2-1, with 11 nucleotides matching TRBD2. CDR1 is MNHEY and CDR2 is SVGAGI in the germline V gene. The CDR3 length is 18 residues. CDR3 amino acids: CASGYSPHIAGGPNEQFF. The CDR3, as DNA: TGTGCCAGCGGTTACTCCCCTCATATAGCGGGAGGGCCCAATGAGCAGTTCTTC.

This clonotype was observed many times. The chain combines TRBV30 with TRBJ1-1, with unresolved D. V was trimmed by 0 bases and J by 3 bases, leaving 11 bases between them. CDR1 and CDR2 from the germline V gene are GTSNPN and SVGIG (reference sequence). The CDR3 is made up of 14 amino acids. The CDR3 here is CAWSVMGSDTEAFF. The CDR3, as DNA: TGTGCCTGGAGTGTAATGGGGTCGGACACTGAAGCTTTCTTT.

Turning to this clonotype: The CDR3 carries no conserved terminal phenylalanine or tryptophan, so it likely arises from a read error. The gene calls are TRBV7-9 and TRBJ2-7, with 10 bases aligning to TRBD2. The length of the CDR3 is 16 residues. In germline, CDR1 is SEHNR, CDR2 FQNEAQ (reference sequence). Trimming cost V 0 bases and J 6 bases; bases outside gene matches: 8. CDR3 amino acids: CASSLAEKRGGREQYL. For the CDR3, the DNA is TGTGCCAGCAGCTTAGCGGAAAAGCGGGGGGGCCGCGAGCAGTACCTC.

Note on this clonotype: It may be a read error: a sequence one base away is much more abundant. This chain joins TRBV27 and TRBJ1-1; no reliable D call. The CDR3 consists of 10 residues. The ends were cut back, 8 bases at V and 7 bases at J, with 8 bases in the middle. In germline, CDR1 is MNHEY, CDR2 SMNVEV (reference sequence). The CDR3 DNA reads TGTGCCAGCGGATTTGTTGAAGCTTTCTTT. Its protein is CASGFVEAFF.

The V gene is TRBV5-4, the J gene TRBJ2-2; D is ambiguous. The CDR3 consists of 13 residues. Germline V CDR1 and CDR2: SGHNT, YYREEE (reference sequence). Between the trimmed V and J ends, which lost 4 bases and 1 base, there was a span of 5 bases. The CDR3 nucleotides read TGTGCCAGCAGCGATGTGAACACCGGGGAGCTGTTTTTT. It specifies CASSDVNTGELFF. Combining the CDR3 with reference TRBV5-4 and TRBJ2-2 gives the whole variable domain ETGVTQSPTHLIKTRGQQVTLRCSSQSGHNTVSWYQQALGQGPQFIFQYYREEENGRGNFPPRFSGLQFPNYSSELNVNALELDDSALYLCASSDVNTGELFFGEGSRLTVL.

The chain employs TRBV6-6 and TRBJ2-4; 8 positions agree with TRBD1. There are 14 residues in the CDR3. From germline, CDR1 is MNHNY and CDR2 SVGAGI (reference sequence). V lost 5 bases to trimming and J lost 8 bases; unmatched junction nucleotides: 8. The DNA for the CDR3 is TGTGCCAGCAGTAATGCGGACAGGGCCCACATTCAGTACTTC. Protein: CASSNADRAHIQYF.

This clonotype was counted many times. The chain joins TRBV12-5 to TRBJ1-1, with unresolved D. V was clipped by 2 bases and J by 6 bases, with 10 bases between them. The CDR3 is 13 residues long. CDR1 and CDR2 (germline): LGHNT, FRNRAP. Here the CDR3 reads CASGLLGLAEAFF. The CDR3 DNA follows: TGTGCTAGTGGTTTGCTAGGCTTGGCTGAAGCTTTCTTT.

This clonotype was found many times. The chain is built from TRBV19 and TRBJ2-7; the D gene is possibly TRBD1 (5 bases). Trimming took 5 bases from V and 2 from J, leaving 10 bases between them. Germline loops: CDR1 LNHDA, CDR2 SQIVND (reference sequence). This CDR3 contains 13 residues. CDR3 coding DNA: TGTGCCAGTAGTCCGGACACCGCCTACGAGCAGTACTTC. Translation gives CASSPDTAYEQYF. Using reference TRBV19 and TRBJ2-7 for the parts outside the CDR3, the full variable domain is DGGITQSPKYLFRKEGQNVTLSCEQNLNHDAMYWYRQDPGQGLRLIYYSQIVNDFQKGDIAEGYSVSREKKESFPLTVTSAQKNPTAFYLCASSPDTAYEQYFGPGTRLTVT.

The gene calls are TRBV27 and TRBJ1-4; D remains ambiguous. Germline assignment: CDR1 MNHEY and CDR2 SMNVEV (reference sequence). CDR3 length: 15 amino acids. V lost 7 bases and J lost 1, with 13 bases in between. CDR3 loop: CASKAHAGTNEKLFF. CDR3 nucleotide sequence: TGTGCCAGCAAGGCCCACGCCGGAACTAATGAAAAACTGTTTTTT.

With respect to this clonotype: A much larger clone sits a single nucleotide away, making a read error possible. CDR3 nucleotides: TGCAGCGGCAAGGGATTACAATACAATGAGCTGTTCTTC. Amino acid sequence: CSGKGLQYNELFF. This chain uses TRBV29-1 with TRBJ2-1; no definite D call. The germline CDR1 and CDR2 sequences are SQVTM and ANQGSEA. This CDR3 has 13 amino acids.

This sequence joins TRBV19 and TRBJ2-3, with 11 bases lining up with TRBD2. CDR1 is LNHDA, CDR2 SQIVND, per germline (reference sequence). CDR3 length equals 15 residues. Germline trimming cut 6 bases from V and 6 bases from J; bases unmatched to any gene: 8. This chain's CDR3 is CASSLSGGALDTQYF. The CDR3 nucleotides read TGTGCCAGTAGCCTTAGCGGGGGGGCCTTGGATACGCAGTATTTT.

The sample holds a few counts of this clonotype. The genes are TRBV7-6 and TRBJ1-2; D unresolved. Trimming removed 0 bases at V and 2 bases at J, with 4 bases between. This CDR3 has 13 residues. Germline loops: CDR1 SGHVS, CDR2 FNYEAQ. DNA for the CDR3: TGTGCCAGCAGCTTAGCAGGGAACTATGGCTACACCTTC. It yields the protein CASSLAGNYGYTF.

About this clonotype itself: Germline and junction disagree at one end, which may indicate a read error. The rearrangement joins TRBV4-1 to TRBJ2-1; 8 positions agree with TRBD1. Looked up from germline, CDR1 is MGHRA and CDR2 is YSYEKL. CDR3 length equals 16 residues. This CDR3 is CASSQVTGGYYNGQFF. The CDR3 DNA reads TGCGCCAGCAGCCAAGTAACAGGGGGATATTACAATGGGCAGTTCTTC.

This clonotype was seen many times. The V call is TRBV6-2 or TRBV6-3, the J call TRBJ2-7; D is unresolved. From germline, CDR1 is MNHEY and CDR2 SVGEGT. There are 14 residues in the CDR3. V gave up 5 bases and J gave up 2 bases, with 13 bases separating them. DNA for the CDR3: TGTGCCAGCAGTCCGGGCAACCTGGCCTACGAGCAGTACTTC. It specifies CASSPGNLAYEQYF.

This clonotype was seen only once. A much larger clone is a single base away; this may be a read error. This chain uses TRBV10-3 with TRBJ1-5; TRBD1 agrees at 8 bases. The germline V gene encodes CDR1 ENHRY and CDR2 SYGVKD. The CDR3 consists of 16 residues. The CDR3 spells CAIGESLDRAGQPQHF. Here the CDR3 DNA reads TGTGCCATCGGTGAGTCATTGGACAGGGCTGGTCAGCCCCAGCATTTT.

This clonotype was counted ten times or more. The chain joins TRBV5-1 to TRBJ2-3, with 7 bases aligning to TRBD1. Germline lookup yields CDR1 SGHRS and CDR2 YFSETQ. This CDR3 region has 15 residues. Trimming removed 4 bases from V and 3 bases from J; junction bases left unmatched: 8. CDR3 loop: CASSPWDSWTDTQYF. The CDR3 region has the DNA TGCGCCAGCAGCCCGTGGGACAGTTGGACAGATACGCAGTATTTT.

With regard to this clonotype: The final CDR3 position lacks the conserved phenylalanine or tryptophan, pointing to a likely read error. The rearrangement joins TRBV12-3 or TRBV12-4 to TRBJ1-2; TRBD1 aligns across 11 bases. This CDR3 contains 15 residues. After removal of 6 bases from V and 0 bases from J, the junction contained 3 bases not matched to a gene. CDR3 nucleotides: TGTGCCAGCAGGGGACAGGGGGGAGCTAACTATGGCTACACCCTC. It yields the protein CASRGQGGANYGYTL.

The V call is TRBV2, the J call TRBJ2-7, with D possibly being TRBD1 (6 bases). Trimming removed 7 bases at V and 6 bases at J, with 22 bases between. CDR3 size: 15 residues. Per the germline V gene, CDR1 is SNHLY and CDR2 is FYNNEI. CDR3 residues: CASIPGHREVVEQYF. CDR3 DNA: TGTGCCAGCATCCCAGGCCACAGGGAAGTTGTCGAGCAGTACTTC.

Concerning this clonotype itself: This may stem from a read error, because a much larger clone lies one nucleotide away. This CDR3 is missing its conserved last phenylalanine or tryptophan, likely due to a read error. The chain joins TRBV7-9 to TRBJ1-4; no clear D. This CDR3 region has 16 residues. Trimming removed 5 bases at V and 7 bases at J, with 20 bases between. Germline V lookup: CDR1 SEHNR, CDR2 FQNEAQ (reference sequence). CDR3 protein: CASSPEGDHRGEKLFS. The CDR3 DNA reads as TGTGCCAGCAGCCCGGAAGGTGACCACCGGGGTGAAAAACTGTTTTCT.

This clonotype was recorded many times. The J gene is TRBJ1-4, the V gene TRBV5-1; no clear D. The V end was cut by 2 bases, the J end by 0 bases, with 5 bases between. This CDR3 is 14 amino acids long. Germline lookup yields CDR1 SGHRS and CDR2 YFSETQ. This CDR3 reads CASSFEATNEKLFF. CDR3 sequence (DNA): TGCGCCAGCAGCTTTGAGGCAACTAATGAAAAACTGTTTTTT. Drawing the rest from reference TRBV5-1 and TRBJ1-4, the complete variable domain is KAGVTQTPRYLIKTRGQQVTLSCSPISGHRSVSWYQQTPGQGLQFLFEYFSETQRNKGNFPGRFSGRQFSNSRSEMNVSTLELGDSALYLCASSFEATNEKLFFGSGTQLSVL.

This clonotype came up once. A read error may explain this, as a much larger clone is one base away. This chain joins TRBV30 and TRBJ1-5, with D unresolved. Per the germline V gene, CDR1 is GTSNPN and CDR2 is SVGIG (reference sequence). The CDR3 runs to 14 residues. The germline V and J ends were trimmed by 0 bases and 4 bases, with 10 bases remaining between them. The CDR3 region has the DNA TGTGCCTGGAGTGTACGCTGGAGGAATCAGCCCCAGCATTTT. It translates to CAWSVRWRNQPQHF.

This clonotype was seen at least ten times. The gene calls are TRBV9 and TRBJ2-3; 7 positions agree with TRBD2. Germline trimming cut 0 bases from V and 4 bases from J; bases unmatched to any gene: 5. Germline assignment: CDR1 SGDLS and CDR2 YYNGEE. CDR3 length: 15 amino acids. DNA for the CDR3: TGTGCCAGCAGCGTAGGTGCGGGAGACGCAGATACGCAGTATTTT. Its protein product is CASSVGAGDADTQYF.

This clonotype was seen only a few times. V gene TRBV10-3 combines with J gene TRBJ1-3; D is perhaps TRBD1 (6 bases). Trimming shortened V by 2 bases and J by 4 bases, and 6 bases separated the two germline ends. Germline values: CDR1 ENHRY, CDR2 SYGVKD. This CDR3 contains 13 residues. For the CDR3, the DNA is TGTGCCATCAGTGAGGGGACAGGAAACACCATATATTTT. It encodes CAISEGTGNTIYF.

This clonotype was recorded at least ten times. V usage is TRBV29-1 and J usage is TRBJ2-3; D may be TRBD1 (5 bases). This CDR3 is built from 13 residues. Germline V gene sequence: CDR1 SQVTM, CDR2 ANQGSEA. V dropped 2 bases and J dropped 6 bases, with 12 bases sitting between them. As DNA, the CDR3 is TGCAGCGTTGAACAGGACATGTCGGATACGCAGTATTTT. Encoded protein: CSVEQDMSDTQYF.

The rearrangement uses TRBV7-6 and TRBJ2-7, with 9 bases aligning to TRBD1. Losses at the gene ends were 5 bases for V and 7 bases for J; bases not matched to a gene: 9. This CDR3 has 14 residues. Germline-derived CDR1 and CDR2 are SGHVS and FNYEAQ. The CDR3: CASSREQGAWEQYF. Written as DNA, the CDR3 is TGTGCCAGCAGCCGAGAACAGGGGGCTTGGGAGCAGTACTTC. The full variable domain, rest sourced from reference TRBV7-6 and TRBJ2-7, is GAGVSQSPRYKVTKRGQDVALRCDPISGHVSLYWYRQALGQGPEFLTYFNYEAQQDKSGLPNDRFSAERPEGSISTLTIQRTEQRDSAMYRCASSREQGAWEQYFGPGTRLTVT.

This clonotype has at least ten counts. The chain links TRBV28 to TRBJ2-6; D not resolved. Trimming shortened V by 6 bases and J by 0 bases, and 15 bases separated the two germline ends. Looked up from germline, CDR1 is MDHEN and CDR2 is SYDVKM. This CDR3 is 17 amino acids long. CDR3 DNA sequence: TGTGCCAGCAGCCAAGAAGCGCCCTTCTCTGGGGCCAACGTCCTGACTTTC. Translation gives CASSQEAPFSGANVLTF.

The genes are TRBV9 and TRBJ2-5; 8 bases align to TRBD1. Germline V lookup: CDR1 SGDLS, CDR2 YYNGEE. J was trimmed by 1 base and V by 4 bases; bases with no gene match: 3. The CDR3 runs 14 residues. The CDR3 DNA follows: TGTGCCAGCAGCTCCAGGGGGCTCCAAGAGACCCAGTACTTC. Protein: CASSSRGLQETQYF.

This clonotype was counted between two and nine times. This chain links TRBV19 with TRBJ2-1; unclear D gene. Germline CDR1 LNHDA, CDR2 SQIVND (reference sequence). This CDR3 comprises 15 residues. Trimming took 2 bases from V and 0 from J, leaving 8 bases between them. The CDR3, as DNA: TGTGCCAGTAGTATATTATGGAACTCCTACAATGAGCAGTTCTTC. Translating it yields CASSILWNSYNEQFF.

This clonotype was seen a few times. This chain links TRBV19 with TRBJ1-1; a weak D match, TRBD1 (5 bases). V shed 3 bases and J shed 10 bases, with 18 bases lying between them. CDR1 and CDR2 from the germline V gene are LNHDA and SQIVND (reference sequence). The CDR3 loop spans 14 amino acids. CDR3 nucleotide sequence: TGTGCCAGTAGTATTGCAACACCAAGTGGGGGAGCTTTCTTT. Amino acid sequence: CASSIATPSGGAFF.